The 9 T cell receptor beta chains in this list originate from one sample, sequenced in a study of CD8 T cells in ankylosing spondylitis. General observations from the study: Apparently characteristic of ankylosing spondylitis blood was a TCR beta motif (eight highly homologous variants).

These TCRs' antigens remain unknown. TCRdb reprocessed the 5' RACE reads with MiXCR, giving one entry per CDR3 protein. The sample lists approximately 300,000 distinct CDR3 sequences, less than 9.5% occurring once. Sequenced input: blood, either unsorted or a sorted T cell fraction (not recorded which). The receptors shown here come from a male donor with ankylosing spondylitis.

This chain joins TRBV18 and TRBJ1-6; D remains ambiguous. CDR3 length: 15 amino acids. Trimming stripped 4 bases from V and 4 bases from J, with 11 bases between. CDR1 KGHSH and CDR2 LQKENI come from the germline V gene. CDR3 sequence (DNA): TGTGCCAGCTCACAGTTTCCAGATTATAATTCACCCCTCCACTTT. This codes for CASSQFPDYNSPLHF.

The gene calls are TRBV4-1 and TRBJ1-1; TRBD1 is a possible D gene (5 bases). V gave up 4 bases and J gave up 8 bases, with 20 bases separating them. This CDR3 has 15 residues. The germline V gene has CDR1 MGHRA and CDR2 YSYEKL. The CDR3 nucleotides are TGCGCCAGCAGCCCTGGGAAGAACGGGGCCTGGGAAGCTTTCTTT. This codes for CASSPGKNGAWEAFF.

A few counts support this clonotype. The V gene is TRBV7-3, the J gene TRBJ2-1; the D gene is possibly TRBD1 (6 bases). CDR3 size: 12 residues. The germline gives CDR1 SGHTA, CDR2 FQGTGA. With 5 bases removed from V and 11 bases from J, the gap between germline ends came to 13 bases. CDR3 coding DNA: TGTGCCAGCAGCGCTCCCGGGACACAGCAGTTCTTC. This gives the protein CASSAPGTQQFF.

V is TRBV10-1 and J is TRBJ2-1; D is undetermined. Germline V gene data show CDR1 as WNHNN and CDR2 as SYGVQD (reference sequence). The CDR3 totals 16 residues. Trimming removed 7 bases from V and 0 bases from J, with 16 bases in between. CDR3 sequence (DNA): TGCGCCAGCACAATCCGGGCGGCGAGCTCCTACAATGAGCAGTTCTTC. It is translated as CASTIRAASSYNEQFF.

This clonotype occurred a few times. V is TRBV6-6 and J is TRBJ1-1; D is ambiguous. Per germline, CDR1 MNHNY and CDR2 SVGAGI (reference sequence). The CDR3 is 11 amino acids. Trimming removed 5 bases from V and 7 bases from J, with 8 bases in between. CDR3 nucleotide sequence: TGTGCCAGCAGTAGGATTCGTGAAGCTTTCTTT. Translation gives CASSRIREAFF.

The chain links TRBV29-1 to TRBJ2-1; possible D gene TRBD2, 6 bases. V was shortened by 2 bases and J by 2 bases, with 13 bases between the two germline ends. This CDR3 contains 15 residues. The germline V gene encodes CDR1 SQVTM and CDR2 ANQGSEA. CDR3 DNA sequence: TGCAGCGTTGAACTCCCGACTAGGGCCTACAATGAGCAGTTCTTC. This sequence encodes CSVELPTRAYNEQFF.

The chain has TRBV5-4 and TRBJ2-5; 8 nucleotides line up with TRBD1. Trimming at V came to 4 bases and at J to 5 bases, leaving 10 bases not matched to a gene. Germline lookup yields CDR1 SGHNT and CDR2 YYREEE (reference sequence). This CDR3 comprises 15 residues. DNA of the CDR3: TGTGCCAGCAGCACCACAGGGGGAGTTTGGGAGACCCAGTACTTC. Translation gives CASSTTGGVWETQYF.

The sample holds a few counts of this clonotype. V is TRBV9 and J is TRBJ2-1; 8 bases map to TRBD2. The J segment lost 0 bases and the V segment lost 4 bases, leaving 3 bases of the junction unmatched. The CDR3 consists of 15 residues. CDR1 SGDLS and CDR2 YYNGEE come from the germline V gene. Here the CDR3 reads CASSFGLASYNEQFF. The CDR3 DNA is TGTGCCAGCAGCTTTGGACTAGCCTCCTACAATGAGCAGTTCTTC.

This clonotype has only a few counts. This chain links TRBV15 with TRBJ2-7, with unresolved D. Looked up from germline, CDR1 is LNHNV and CDR2 is YYDKDF (reference sequence). Deletions cut 0 bases from V and 3 bases from J, with 6 bases between. The CDR3 has 13 amino acids. CDR3 in amino acids: CATSRDVRYEQYF. In nucleotides, the CDR3 is TGTGCCACCAGCAGAGATGTGCGCTACGAGCAGTACTTC.